The text below deals with one T cell receptor (beta chain). Antigen: not known. The data stem from a study of CD8+ T cells in alopecia areata. The overall study: Treated patients received oral tofacitinib, 5 to 10 mg twice daily.

General study findings and limits: More clonal than normal scalp was lesional scalp, particularly alopecia totalis/universalis.

Starting from PBMCs, sorting isolated CD4+ and CD8+ T cells. The sequencing template was cDNA reverse transcribed from extracted RNA. The method was immunoSEQ multiplex PCR; TCRdb's version includes in-frame clones alone and lacks a portion of them. In the table there are more than 150,000 clones, around half of which are singletons. Trimming left V 0 bases short and J 2 bases short, with 11 bases between. Germline loops: CDR1 LGHNA, CDR2 YSLEER. CDR3 length: 16 amino acids. The receptor was isolated from a human donor with alopecia areata. The material was CD8+ T cells sorted from blood, obtained at week 0. The V gene is TRBV4-3, the J gene TRBJ2-1; tentatively, D is TRBD2 (6 bases). CDR3 protein: CASSQDGSNAYNEQFF. The CDR3, as DNA: TGCGCCAGCAGCCAAGACGGGAGCAACGCCTACAATGAGCAGTTCTTC.